This T cell receptor (beta chain) was obtained from a study of T cells in tuberculosis. General observations from the study: Active tuberculosis TCR-alpha repertoires lay closer to GMM-specific TCRs than IGRA-negative controls, suggesting clonal expansion. Classification accuracy was 87% (AUROC approximately 0.89) with the GMM-specific repertoire. Smaller alpha distances in active tuberculosis partly reflected shorter CDR3-alpha lengths.

Sequencing used immunoSEQ multiplex PCR; TCRdb keeps in-frame clones, though not all of them. The sample carries roughly 7,100 clones, around 93% recorded once. Each clinical donor contributed on average around 97,000 T cells from unsorted cryopreserved PBMC. This clone showed up just a few times. Its antigen remains unidentified. V dropped 2 bases and J dropped 0 bases, with 12 bases sitting between them. Germline V gives CDR1 GTSNPN, CDR2 SVGIG (reference sequence). The CDR3 has 15 residues. The sequencing input was PBMCs. The chain is built from TRBV30 and TRBJ2-3; TRBD2 is a possible D gene (5 bases). The receptor comes from an adult with tuberculosis. The CDR3 DNA is TGTGCCTGGAGTATACGGACTGTTAGCACAGATACGCAGTATTTT. This sequence encodes CAWSIRTVSTDTQYF.